This T cell receptor beta chain is from a study of blood T cell repertoires in COVID-19. In the authors' methods: Amplifying reference gene primers gave estimates of nucleated cell counts. Sequencing used immunoSEQ multiplex PCR; TCRdb keeps in-frame clones, though not all of them. The V and J calls and clone size come from that table; D and trimming were worked out from the DNA. The sample shows hundreds of thousands of clones, around 90% of them seen only once. With V trimmed by 4 bases and J by 5 bases, 12 bases remained unmatched. This CDR3 has 17 amino acids. Germline V gene lookup returns CDR1 MNHEY and CDR2 SVGEGT.

The specimen sequenced was peripheral blood. This TCR was recovered from a man aged 18 to 35 with active or convalescent COVID-19. This chain uses TRBV6-2 or TRBV6-3 with TRBJ2-5; 11 bases agree with TRBD2. CDR3 bases: TGTGCCAGCAGTTCCATGCAGACTAGCGGGGTACGGGAGACCCAGTACTTC. Its translation is CASSSMQTSGVRETQYF.